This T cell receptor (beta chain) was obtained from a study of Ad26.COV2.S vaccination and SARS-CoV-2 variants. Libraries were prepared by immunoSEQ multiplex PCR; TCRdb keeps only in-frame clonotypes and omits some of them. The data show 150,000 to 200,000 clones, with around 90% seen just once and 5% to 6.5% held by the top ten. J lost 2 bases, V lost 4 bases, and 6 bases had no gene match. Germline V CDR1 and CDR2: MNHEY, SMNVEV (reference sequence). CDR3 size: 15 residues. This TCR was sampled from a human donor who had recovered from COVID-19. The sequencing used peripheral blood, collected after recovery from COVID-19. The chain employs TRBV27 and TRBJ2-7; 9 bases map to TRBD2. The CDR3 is CASSSGTSITYEQYF. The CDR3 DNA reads TGTGCCAGCAGTTCCGGGACTAGCATAACCTACGAGCAGTACTTC.